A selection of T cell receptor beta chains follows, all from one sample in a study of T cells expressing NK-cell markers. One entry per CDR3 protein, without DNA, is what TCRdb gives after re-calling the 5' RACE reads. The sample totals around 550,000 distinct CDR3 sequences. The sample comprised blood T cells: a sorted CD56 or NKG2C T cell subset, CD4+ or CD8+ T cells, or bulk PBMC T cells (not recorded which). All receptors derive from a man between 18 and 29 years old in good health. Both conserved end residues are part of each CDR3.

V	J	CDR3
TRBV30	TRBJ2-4	CAWSVSIQISNIQYF
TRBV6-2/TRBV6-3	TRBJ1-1	CASSYNGDSGFF
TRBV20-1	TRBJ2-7	CSATDRGVDEQYF
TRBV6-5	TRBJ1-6	CASSPQAGINSPLHF
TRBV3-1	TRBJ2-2	CASSQASGSFTGELFF
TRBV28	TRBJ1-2	CASSTFTGGLNYGYTF
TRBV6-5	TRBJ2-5	CASSYSSLAGGRIETQYF
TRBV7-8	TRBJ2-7	CASSSGTVRLYEQYF
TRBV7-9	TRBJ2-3	CASTLPSGTDTQYF
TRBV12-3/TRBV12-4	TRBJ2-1	CASFGTSLNEQFF
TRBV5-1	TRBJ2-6	CASSLATHNVLTF
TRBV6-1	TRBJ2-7	CASRKQGATYEQYF
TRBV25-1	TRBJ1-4	CASSEVGRFKLFF
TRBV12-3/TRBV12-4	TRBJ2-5	CASRLRQGVAAETQYF
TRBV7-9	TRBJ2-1	CASIPPGGRNEQFF
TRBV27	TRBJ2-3	CASSPEGYSTDTQYF
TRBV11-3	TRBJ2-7	CASSDDDREQYF
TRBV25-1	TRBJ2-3	CASSEGLAAAQYF
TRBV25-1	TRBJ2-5	CASSAGGLAYF
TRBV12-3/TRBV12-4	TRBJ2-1	CASSFGGSGKNEQFF
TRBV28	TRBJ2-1	CASSERREQFF
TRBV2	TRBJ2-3	CASRGLAGGPLTDTQYF
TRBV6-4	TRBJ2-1	CASSEILAGVGEQFF
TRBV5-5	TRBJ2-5	CASSSLQTSGSRTETQYF
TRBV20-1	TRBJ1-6	CSARTGAVNSPLHF
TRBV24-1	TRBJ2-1	CATGSQGGSYNEQFF
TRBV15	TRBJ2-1	CATSRVTSGSLHEQFF
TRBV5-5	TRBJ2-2	CASSYVMASSNTGELFF
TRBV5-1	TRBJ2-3	CASSLDRGGRYF